This T cell receptor beta chain was profiled in a study of shared clonotypes between healthy human individuals. Study overall: Each donor had three CD4 naive, three CD4 memory, two CD8 naive and one CD8 memory plate.

The CDR3 has 15 residues. With 2 bases removed from V and 2 bases from J, the gap between germline ends came to 13 bases. Germline-derived CDR1 and CDR2 are SGHVS and FNYEAQ. Produced via immunoSEQ multiplex PCR; TCRdb's table is partial and in-frame only. Of 2,500,000 or so clones listed, just under 95% are singletons. With respect to this clone: Its antigen remains unidentified.

General observations from the study: Larger richness was generally estimated for naive than memory subsets. Apart from blood, nothing was sampled; tissue repertoires likely differ.

The V and J genes are TRBV7-6 and TRBJ2-7; D is ambiguous. Material: naive CD4+ T cells from PBMCs. The subset is: CD45RA+ positively selected. This TCR was recovered from a man between 18 and 35 years old in good health. Some clones in this sample may be carry-over from other donors' samples. The CDR3: CASSLSPTRTYEQYF. CDR3 in DNA: TGTGCCAGCAGCTTATCCCCTACCAGAACCTACGAGCAGTACTTC.